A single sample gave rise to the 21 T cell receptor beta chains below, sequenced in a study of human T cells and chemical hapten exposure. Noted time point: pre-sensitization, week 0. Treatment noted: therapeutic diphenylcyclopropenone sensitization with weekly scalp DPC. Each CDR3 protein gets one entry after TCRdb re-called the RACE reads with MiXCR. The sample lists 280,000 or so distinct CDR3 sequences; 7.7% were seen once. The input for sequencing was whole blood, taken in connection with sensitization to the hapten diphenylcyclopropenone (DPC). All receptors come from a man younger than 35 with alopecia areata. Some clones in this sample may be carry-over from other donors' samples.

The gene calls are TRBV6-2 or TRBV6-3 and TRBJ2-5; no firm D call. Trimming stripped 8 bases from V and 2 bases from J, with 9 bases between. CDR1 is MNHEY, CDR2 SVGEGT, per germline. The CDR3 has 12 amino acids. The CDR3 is CASGRPQETQYF. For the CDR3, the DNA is TGTGCCAGCGGGCGACCGCAAGAGACCCAGTACTTC.

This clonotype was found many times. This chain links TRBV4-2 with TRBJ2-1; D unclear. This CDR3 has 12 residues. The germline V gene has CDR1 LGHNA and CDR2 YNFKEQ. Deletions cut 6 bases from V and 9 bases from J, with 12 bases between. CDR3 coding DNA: TGTGCCAGCAGGCGCAGTACGGGTGAGCAGTTCTTC. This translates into CASRRSTGEQFF.

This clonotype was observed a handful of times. The CDR3 loop is CASSPRGVSRNEQFF. The CDR3 nucleotides are TGTGCCAGCAGTCCCCGAGGAGTTTCGAGGAATGAGCAGTTCTTC. V is TRBV12-3 or TRBV12-4 and J is TRBJ2-1; D is uncertain. The CDR3 contains 15 residues. Trimming stripped 5 bases from V and 7 bases from J, with 18 bases between.

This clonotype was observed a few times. The CDR3 nucleotides are TGTGCCAGCAGTTTATCGGCCAGTCAAAGGGGGAACACTGAAGCTTTCTTT. It is translated as CASSLSASQRGNTEAFF. The J gene is TRBJ1-1, the V gene TRBV27, with D tentatively TRBD1 (5 bases). Trimming stripped 0 bases from V and 1 base from J, with 15 bases between. Germline lookup yields CDR1 MNHEY and CDR2 SMNVEV (reference sequence). CDR3 size: 17 residues.

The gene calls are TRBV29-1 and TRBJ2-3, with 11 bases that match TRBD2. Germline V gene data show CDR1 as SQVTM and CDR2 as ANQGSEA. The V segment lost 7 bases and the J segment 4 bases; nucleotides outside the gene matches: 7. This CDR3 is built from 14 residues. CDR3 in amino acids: CSARSGGGPDTQYF. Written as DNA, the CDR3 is TGCAGCGCTCGTAGCGGGGGGGGTCCAGATACGCAGTATTTT.

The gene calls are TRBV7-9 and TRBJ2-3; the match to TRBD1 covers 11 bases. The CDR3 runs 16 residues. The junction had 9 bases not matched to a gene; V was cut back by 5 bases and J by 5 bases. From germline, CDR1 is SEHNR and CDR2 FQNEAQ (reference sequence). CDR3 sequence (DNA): TGTGCCAGCAGCCCTCAATTGGACAGGGGGCGAGATACGCAGTATTTT. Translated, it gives CASSPQLDRGRDTQYF.

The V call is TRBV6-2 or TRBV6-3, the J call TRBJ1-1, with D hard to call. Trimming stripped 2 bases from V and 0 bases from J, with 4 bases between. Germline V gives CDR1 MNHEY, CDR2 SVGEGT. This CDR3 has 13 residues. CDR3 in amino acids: CASSYVLNTEAFF. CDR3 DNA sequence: TGTGCCAGCAGTTACGTGTTGAACACTGAAGCTTTCTTT.

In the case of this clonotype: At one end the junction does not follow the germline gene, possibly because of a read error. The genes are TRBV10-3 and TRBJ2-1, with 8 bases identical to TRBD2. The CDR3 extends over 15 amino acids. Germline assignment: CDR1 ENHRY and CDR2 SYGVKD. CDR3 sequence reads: CVISGGDRDYNEQFF. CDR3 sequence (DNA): TGTGTCATCAGCGGGGGAGACAGAGACTACAATGAGCAGTTCTTC.

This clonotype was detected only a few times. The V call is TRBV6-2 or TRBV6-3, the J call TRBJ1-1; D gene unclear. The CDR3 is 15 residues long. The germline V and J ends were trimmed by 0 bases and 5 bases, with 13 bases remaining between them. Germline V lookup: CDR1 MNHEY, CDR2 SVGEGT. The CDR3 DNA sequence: TGTGCCAGCAGTTACTCTCCCCAACAAGGGACTGAAGCTTTCTTT. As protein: CASSYSPQQGTEAFF.

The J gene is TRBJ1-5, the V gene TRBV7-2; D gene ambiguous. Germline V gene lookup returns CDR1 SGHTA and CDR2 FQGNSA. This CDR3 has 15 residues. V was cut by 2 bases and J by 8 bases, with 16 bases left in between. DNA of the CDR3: TGTGCCAGCAGCTTACTTTCCAGGCGCGGCGAGCCCCAGCATTTT. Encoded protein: CASSLLSRRGEPQHF.

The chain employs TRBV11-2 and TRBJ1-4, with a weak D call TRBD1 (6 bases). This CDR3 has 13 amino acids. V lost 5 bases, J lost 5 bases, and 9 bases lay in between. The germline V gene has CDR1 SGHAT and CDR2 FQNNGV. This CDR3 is CASSEGVNEKLFF. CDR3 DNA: TGTGCCAGCAGCGAGGGGGTCAATGAAAAACTGTTTTTT.

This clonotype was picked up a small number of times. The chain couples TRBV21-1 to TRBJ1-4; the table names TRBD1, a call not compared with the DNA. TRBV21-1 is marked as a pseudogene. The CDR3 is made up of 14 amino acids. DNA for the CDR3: TGTGCCAGCAGCATCCAGCAGGGCTATGAAAAACTGTTTTTT. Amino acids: CASSIQQGYEKLFF.

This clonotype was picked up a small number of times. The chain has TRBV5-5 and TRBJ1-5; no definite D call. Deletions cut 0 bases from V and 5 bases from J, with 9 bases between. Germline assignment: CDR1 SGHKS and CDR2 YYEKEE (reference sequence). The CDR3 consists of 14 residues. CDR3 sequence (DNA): TGTGCCAGCAGCTTGGATCCATCACATCAGCCCCAGCATTTT. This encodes CASSLDPSHQPQHF.

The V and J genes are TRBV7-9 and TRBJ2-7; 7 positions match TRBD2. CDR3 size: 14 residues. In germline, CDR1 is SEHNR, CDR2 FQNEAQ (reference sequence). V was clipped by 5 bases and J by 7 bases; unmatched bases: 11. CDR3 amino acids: CASSARRTGGEQYV. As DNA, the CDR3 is TGTGCCAGCAGCGCGCGGCGGACGGGGGGAGAGCAGTACGTC.

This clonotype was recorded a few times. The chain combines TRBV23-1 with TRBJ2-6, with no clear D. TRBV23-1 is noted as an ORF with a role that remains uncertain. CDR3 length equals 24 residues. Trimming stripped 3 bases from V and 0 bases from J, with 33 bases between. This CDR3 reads CASSHRVTRTLISRSHSGANVLTF. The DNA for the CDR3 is TGCGCCAGCAGTCATAGGGTTACCCGGACCCTGATATCCAGGAGCCACTCTGGGGCCAACGTCCTGACTTTC.

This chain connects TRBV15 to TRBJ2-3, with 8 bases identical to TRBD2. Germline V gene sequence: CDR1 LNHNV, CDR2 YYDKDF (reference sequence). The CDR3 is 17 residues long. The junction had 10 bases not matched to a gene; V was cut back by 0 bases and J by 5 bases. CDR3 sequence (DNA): TGTGCCACCAGCAGAGATGGATCTGAGCGGGGGTTAGATACGCAGTATTTT. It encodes CATSRDGSERGLDTQYF. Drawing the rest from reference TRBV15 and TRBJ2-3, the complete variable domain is DAMVIQNPRYQVTQFGKPVTLSCSQTLNHNVMYWYQQKSSQAPKLLFHYYDKDFNNEADTPDNFQSRRPNTSFCFLDIRSPGLGDTAMYLCATSRDGSERGLDTQYFGPGTRLTVL.

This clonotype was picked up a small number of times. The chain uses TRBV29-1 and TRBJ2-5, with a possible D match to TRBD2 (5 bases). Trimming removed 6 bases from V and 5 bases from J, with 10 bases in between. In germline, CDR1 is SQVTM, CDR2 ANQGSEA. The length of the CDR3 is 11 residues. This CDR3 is CSVRGMETQYF. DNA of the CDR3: TGCAGCGTCCGGGGTATGGAGACCCAGTACTTC.

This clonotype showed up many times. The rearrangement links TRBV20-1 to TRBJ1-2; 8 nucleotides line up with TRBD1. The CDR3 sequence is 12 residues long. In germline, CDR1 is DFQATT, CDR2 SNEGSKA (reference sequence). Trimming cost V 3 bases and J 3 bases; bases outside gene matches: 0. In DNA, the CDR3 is TGCAGTGCTAGGGGACAGGACTATGGCTACACCTTC. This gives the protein CSARGQDYGYTF.

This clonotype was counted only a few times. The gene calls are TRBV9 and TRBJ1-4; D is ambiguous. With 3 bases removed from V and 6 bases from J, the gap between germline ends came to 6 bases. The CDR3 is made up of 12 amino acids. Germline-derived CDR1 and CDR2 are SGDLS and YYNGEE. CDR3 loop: CASSAPDEKLFF. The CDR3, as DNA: TGTGCCAGCAGCGCGCCAGATGAAAAACTGTTTTTT.

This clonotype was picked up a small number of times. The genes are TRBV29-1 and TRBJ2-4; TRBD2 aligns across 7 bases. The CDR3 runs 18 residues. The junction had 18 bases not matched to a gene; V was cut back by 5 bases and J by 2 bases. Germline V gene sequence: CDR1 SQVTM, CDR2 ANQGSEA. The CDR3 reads CSVYPREGIPLPKNIQYF. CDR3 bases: TGCAGCGTTTACCCGAGGGAGGGGATCCCACTACCCAAAAACATTCAGTACTTC.

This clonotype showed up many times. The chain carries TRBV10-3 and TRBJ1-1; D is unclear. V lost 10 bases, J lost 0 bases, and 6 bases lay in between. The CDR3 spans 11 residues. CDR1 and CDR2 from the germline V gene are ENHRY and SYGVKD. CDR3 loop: CATSMNTEAFF. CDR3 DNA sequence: TGTGCCACCTCAATGAACACTGAAGCTTTCTTT.